These 2 T cell receptor beta chains originate from one sample sequenced in a study of cytomegalovirus exposure and HLA in healthy donors. Assay used: immunoSEQ multiplex PCR; TCRdb lists only in-frame clones, some missing. This table holds some 170,000 clones, roughly 89% found once. The material sequenced was PBMCs. Source of these receptors: a woman in her twenties or thirties in good health and CMV-seronegative.

V usage is TRBV30 and J usage is TRBJ2-7, with 9 bases aligning to TRBD1. CDR1 and CDR2 (germline): GTSNPN, SVGIG (reference sequence). V gave up 0 bases and J gave up 0 bases; unmatched junction bases: 6. The CDR3 spans 16 residues. CDR3 residues: CAWSVRTGVSSYEQYF. CDR3 nucleotides: TGTGCCTGGAGTGTCCGGACAGGGGTTAGCTCCTACGAGCAGTACTTC.

The chain couples TRBV19 to TRBJ1-2; no definite D call. The V and J ends lost 6 bases and 4 bases respectively, with 12 bases between them. Germline V gene sequence: CDR1 LNHDA, CDR2 SQIVND (reference sequence). The CDR3 loop spans 13 amino acids. Here the CDR3 reads CASSPKDFYGYTF. DNA of the CDR3: TGTGCCAGTAGCCCCAAAGACTTCTATGGCTACACCTTC.